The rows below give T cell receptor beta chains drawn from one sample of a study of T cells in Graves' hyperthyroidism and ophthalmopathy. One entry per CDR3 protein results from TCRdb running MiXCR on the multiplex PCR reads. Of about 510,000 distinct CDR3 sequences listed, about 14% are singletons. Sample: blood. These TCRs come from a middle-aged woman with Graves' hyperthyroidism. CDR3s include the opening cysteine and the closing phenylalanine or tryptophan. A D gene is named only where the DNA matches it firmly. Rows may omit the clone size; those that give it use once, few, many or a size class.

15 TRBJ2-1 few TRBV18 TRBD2 TGTGCCAGCTCATCTAATCTAGCGGGGTACAATGAGCAGTTCTTC CASSSNLAGYNEQFF
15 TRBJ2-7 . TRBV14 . TGTGCCAGCAGCCGGCTCGGGACATCATCCTACGAGCAGTACTTC CASSRLGTSSYEQYF
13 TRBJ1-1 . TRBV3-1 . TGTGCCAGCAGCCCTCAATTTGGGGCTGAAGCTTTCTTT CASSPQFGAEAFF
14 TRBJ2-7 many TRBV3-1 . TGTGCCAGCAGCCAAGGGACACTGGCCTACGAGCAGTACTTC CASSQGTLAYEQYF
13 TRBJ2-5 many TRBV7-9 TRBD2 TGTGCCAGCGTCGCGGGGGGCCAAGAGACCCAGTACTTC CASVAGGQETQYF
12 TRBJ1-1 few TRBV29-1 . TGCAGCGTCCCCCTAGGGAACACTGAAGCTTTCTTT CSVPLGNTEAFF
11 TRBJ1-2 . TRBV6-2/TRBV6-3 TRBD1 TGTGCCAGCCTCAGGACAGGAGGCTACACCTTC CASLRTGGYTF
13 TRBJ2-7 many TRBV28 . TGTGCCAGCACTGTGGACACAAACTACGAGCAGTACTTC CASTVDTNYEQYF
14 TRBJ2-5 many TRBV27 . TGTGCCAGCAAAAGACAGGAGATCCAAGAGACCCAGTACTTC CASKRQEIQETQYF
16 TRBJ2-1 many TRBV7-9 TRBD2 TGTGCCAGCAACCCTCTAGCGGGAAACCCCTACAATGAGCAGTTCTTC CASNPLAGNPYNEQFF
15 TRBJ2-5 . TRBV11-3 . TGTGCCAGCAGCTTAATAAGGAGCTATCAAGAGACCCAGTACTTC CASSLIRSYQETQYF
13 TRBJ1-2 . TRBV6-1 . TGTGCCAGCAGGCTACAGGGAAACTATGGCTACACCTTC CASRLQGNYGYTF
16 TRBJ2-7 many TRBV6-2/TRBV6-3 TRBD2 TGTGCCAGCAGTTACCTGACTAGCGGGAGGGATTATGAGCAGTACTTC CASSYLTSGRDYEQYF
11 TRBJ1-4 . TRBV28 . TGTGCCAGCAGTTTAGAAGAAAAACTGTTTTTT CASSLEEKLFF
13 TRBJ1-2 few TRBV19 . TGTGCCAGTACCTACCGGGGGGCGCACGGCTACACCTTC CASTYRGAHGYTF
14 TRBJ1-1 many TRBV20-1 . TGCAGTGCTAGAGATCGTGGCAGGGCGACCGAAGCTTTCTTT CSARDRGRATEAFF
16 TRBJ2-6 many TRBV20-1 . TGCAGTGCTAGAGATGGGATTGGCTCTGGGGCCAACGTCCTGACTTTC CSARDGIGSGANVLTF
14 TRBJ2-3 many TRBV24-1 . TGTGCCACCAGTGATGTGGGTAGCACAGATACGCAGTATTTT CATSDVGSTDTQYF
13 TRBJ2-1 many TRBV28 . TGTGCCAGCAGTACCTACAGGGGGGGTGAGCAGTTCTTC CASSTYRGGEQFF
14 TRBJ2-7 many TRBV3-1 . TGTGCCAGCAGCCAAACCGGGAGTGGATACGAGCAGTACTTC CASSQTGSGYEQYF
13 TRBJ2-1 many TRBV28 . TGTGCCAGCAGTCCCCCCACGGGGCATGAGCAGTTCTTC CASSPPTGHEQFF
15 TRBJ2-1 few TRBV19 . TGTGCCAGTAGTATAAGGCTTGGGTCCTACAATGAGCAGTTCTTC CASSIRLGSYNEQFF